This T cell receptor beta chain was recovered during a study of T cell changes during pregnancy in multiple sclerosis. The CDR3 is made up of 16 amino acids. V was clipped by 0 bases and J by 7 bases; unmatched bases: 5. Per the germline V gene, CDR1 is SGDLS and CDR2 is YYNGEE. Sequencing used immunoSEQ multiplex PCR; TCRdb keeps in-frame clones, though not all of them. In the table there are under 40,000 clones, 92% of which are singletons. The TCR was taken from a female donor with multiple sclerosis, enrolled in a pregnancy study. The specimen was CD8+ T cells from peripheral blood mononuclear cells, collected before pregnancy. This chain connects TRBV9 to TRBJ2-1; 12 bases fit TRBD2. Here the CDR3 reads CASSVVASGGANEQFF. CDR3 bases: TGTGCCAGCAGCGTAGTTGCTAGCGGGGGGGCGAATGAGCAGTTCTTC.